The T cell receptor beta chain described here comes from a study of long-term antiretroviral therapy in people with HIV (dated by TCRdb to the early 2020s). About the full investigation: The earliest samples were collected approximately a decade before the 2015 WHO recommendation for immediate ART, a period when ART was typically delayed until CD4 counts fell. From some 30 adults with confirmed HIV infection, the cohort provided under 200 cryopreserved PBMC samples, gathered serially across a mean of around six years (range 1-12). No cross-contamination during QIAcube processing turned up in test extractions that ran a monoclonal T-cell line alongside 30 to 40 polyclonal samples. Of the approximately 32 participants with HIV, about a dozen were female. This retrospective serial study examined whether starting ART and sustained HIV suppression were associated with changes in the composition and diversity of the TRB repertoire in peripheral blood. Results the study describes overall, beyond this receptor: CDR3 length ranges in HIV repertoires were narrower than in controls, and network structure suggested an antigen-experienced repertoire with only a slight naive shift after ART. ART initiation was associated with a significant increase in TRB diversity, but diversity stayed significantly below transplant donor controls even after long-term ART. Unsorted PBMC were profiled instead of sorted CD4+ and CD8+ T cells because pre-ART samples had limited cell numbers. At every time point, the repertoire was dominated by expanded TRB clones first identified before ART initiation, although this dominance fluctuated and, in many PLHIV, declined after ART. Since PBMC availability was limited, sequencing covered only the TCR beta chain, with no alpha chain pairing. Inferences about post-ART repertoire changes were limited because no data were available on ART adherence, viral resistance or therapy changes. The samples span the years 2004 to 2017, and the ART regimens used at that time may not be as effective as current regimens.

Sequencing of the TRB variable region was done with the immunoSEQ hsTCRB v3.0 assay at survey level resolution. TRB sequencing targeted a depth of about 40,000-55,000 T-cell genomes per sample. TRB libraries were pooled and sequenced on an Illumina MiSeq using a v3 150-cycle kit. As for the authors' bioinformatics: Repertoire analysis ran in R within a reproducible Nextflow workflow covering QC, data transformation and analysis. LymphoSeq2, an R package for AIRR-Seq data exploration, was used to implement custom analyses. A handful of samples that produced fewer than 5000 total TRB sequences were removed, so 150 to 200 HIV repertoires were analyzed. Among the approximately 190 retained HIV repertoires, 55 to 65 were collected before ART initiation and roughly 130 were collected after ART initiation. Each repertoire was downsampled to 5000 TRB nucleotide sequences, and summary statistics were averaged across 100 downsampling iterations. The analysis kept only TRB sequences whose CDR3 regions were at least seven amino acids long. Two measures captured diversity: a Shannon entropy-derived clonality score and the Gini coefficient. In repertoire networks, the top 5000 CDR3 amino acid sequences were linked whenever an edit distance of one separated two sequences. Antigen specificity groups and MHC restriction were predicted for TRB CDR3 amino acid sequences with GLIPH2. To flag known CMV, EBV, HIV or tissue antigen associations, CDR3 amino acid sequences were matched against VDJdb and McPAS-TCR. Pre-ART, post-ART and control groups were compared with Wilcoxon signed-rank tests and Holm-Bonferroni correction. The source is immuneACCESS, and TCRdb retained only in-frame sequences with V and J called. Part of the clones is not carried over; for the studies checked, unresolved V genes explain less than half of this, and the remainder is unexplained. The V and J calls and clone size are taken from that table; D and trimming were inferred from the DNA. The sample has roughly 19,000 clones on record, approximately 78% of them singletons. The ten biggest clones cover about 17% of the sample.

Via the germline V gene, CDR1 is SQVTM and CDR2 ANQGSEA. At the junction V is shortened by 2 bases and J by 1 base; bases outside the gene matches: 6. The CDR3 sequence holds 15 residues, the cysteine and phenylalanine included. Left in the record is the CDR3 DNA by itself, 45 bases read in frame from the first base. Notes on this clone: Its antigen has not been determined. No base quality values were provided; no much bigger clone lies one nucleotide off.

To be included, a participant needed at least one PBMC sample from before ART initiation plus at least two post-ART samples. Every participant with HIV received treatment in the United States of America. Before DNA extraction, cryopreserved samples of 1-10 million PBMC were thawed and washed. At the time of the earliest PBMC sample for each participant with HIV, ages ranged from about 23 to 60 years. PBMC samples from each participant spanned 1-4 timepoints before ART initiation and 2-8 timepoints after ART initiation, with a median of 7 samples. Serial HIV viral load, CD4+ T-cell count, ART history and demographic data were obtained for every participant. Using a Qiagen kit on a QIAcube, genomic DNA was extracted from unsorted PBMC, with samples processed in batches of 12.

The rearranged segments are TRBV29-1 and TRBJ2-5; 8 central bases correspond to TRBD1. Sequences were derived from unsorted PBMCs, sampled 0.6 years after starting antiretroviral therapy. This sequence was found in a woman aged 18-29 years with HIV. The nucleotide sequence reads TGCAGCGTTGAACCCTTTGGACAGGGCCAAGAGACCCAGTACTTC. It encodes CSVEPFGQGQETQYF.